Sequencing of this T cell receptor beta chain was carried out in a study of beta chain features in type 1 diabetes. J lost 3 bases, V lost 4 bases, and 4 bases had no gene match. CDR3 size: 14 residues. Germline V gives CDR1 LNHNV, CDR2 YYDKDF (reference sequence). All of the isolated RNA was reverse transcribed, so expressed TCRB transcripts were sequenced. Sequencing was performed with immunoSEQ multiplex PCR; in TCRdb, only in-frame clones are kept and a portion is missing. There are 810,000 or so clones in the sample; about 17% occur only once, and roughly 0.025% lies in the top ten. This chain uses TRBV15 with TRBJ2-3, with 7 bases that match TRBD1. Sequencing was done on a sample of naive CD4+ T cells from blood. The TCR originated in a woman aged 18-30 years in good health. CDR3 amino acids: CATSKTGQTDTQYF. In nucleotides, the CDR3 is TGTGCCACCAGCAAGACAGGGCAAACAGATACGCAGTATTTT.